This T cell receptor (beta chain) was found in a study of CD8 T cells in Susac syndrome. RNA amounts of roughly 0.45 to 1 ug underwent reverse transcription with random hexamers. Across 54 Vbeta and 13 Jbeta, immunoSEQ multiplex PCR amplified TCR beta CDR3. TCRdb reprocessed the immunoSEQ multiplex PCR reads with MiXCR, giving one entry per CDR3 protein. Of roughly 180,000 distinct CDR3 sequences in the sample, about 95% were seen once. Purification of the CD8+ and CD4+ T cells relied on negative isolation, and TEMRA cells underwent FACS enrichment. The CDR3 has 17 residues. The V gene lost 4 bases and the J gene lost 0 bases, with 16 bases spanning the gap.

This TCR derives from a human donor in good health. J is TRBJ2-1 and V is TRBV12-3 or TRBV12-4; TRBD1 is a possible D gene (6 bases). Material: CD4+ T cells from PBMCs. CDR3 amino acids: CASSSHPGQSSYNEQFF. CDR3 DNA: TGTGCCAGCAGTTCGCACCCGGGACAAAGCTCCTACAATGAGCAGTTCTTC.